The rows below give T cell receptor beta chains drawn from one sample of a study of blood T cell repertoires in COVID-19. Profiled with immunoSEQ multiplex PCR; TCRdb holds only in-frame clones, not every one. The sample carries some 150,000 clones, more than 80% recorded once. What was sequenced was peripheral blood. The receptors here all came from a woman aged 40-49 years with acute or convalescent COVID-19. Each CDR3 is given with its conserved first and last residue. A D gene is named only where the DNA matches it firmly. For some rows the clone size is stated as once, few or many, or as a class when expanded; others skip it.

TRBV9,-,-,TRBJ2-3,TGTGCCAGCAGCGGCGACACAGATACGCAGTATTTT,CASSGDTDTQYF
TRBV5-6,-,TRBD1,TRBJ2-4,TGTGCCAGCAGCCAGGGGGCTGGAGGGGTCATTCAGTACTTC,CASSQGAGGVIQYF
TRBV28,-,-,TRBJ2-2,TGTGCCAGCACCTCCCACGGGCTAGCCGCGAACACCGGGGAGCTGTTTTTT,CASTSHGLAANTGELFF
TRBV7-3,-,-,TRBJ2-3,TGTGCCAGCAGCTTGGGCAGGGCCATGGCAGATACGCAGTATTTT,CASSLGRAMADTQYF
TRBV28,-,-,TRBJ1-3,TGTGCCAGCAGTCCAGAGACAGGCCCGGCTGGAAACACCATATATTTT,CASSPETGPAGNTIYF
TRBV2,-,TRBD2,TRBJ2-1,TGTGCCAACTTGCGGGGGGGACTAGCGGGAATTAATGAGCAGTTCTTC,CANLRGGLAGINEQFF
TRBV11-2,-,-,TRBJ2-5,TGTGCCAGCAGCTCGGGGTTACAAGAGACCCAGTACTTC,CASSSGLQETQYF
TRBV6-6,-,TRBD1,TRBJ1-2,TGTGCCAGCACTATACAGGGGAACTATGGCTACACCTTC,CASTIQGNYGYTF
TRBV30,-,TRBD1,TRBJ2-6,TGTGCCTGGAGCAACCCCAGGGGGCGGTCGTCCGGGGCCAACGTCCTGACTTTC,CAWSNPRGRSSGANVLTF
TRBV10-3,-,-,TRBJ2-3,TGTGCCATCAGTGAGCTTTTTGGCGGGGCTAGCACAGATACGCAGTATTTT,CAISELFGGASTDTQYF
TRBV6-1,-,TRBD1,TRBJ2-5,TGTGCCAGCAGTGAAGCGCTCGGGACAGGGGCAGAGACCCAGTACTTC,CASSEALGTGAETQYF
TRBV28,-,TRBD1,TRBJ1-5,TGTGCCAGCACCTTATACGCGTGGACAGGGGCCAGCAATCAGCCCCAGCATTTT,CASTLYAWTGASNQPQHF
TRBV27,-,-,TRBJ2-7,TGTGCCAGCAGTTTATGGCTAACAGGGGAGGTGCAGTACTTC,CASSLWLTGEVQYF
TRBV5-1,-,-,TRBJ1-5,TGCGCCAGCAGCTTGGACACCCCCAATCAGCCCCAGCATTTT,CASSLDTPNQPQHF
TRBV5-1,-,-,TRBJ2-5,TGCGCCAGCAGCTTGGCTGTGCAAGAGACCCAGTACTTC,CASSLAVQETQYF
TRBV9,-,TRBD2,TRBJ2-3,TGTGCCAGCAGCGGGGGGCGGACTAGCAGTGGCACAGATACGCAGTATTTT,CASSGGRTSSGTDTQYF
TRBV7-2,once,-,TRBJ1-4,TGTGCCAGCAGCCTGAGGGCAATTAATGAAAAACTGTTTTTT,CASSLRAINEKLFF
TRBV9,-,-,TRBJ2-2,TGTGCCAGCAGCGAGGGGCCGCCGGGACTCGTCACCGGGGAGCTGTTTTTT,CASSEGPPGLVTGELFF
TRBV5-6,few,-,TRBJ1-6,TGTGCCAGCAGCTCGCGATTTACGGGTTCCTATAATTCACCCCTCCACTTT,CASSSRFTGSYNSPLHF
TRBV10-1,few,-,TRBJ2-2,TGCGCCAGCAGAGGGGATAGTTATTCCGGGGAGCTGTTTTTT,CASRGDSYSGELFF
TRBV27,-,-,TRBJ2-7,TGTGCCAGCAGTTTCACAGGTCTTAGCGAGCAGTACTTC,CASSFTGLSEQYF
TRBV7-6,-,TRBD2,TRBJ2-2,TGTGCCAGCAGCTTAAGACTAGCATCGAACACCGGGGAGCTGTTTTTT,CASSLRLASNTGELFF
TRBV11-3,once,TRBD1,TRBJ2-1,TGTGCCAGCAGCTTTCGGACAGGGGTGTACAATGAGCAGTTCTTC,CASSFRTGVYNEQFF
TRBV4-2,-,TRBD1,TRBJ1-5,TGTGCCAGCAGCCAAACTGACAGGGGCAATCAGCCCCAGCATTTT,CASSQTDRGNQPQHF
TRBV27,-,TRBD1,TRBJ1-3,TGTGCCAGCAGTTCAGGACAGGGGGTGAGAAACACCATATATTTT,CASSSGQGVRNTIYF
TRBV7-8,-,-,TRBJ1-1,TGTGCCAGCAGCTTAGCAAGGCGGAGCACTGAAGCTTTCTTT,CASSLARRSTEAFF
TRBV4-2,-,TRBD1,TRBJ2-7,TGTGCCAGCAGCCAAGCGTCCGGGACAGGGGCTGGCTACGAGCAGTACTTC,CASSQASGTGAGYEQYF
TRBV11-2,-,-,TRBJ2-2,TGTGCCAGCAGTATGGAGGGGCTGATGAGAAAGCGTAACACCGGGGAGCTGTTTTTT,CASSMEGLMRKRNTGELFF
TRBV5-1,-,TRBD2,TRBJ2-3,TGCGCCAGCAGCTTGGCCGGGGTTGGCGGGAGAATCACAGATACGCAGTATTTT,CASSLAGVGGRITDTQYF
TRBV7-9,-,TRBD2,TRBJ2-3,TGTGCCAGCAGCCAGGGCGGGGGGCACGGAGATACGCAGTATTTT,CASSQGGGHGDTQYF
TRBV29-1,-,-,TRBJ2-1,TGCAGCGTTGTCGGGGGACGGGAGCAGTTCTTC,CSVVGGREQFF
TRBV30,once,TRBD1,TRBJ2-1,TGTGCCTGGAGGGGTGGACAGGCGGTCAATGAGCAGTTCTTC,CAWRGGQAVNEQFF
TRBV5-5,-,-,TRBJ1-5,TGTGCCAGCAGCCACGGGGACTCCTTCGCTCAGCCCCAGCATTTT,CASSHGDSFAQPQHF
TRBV10-3,-,-,TRBJ1-6,TGTGCCATCAGTGAGTCCCGAACGGGGGGGAATAATTCACCCCTCCACTTT,CAISESRTGGNNSPLHF
TRBV25-1,-,TRBD2,TRBJ2-3,TGTGCCAGCAGTGACCCAGCGGGAGTCACAGATACGCAGTATTTT,CASSDPAGVTDTQYF
TRBV30,-,-,TRBJ2-1,TGTGCCTGGGCGACTGTCTTCGCGGATGAGCAGTTCTTC,CAWATVFADEQFF
TRBV27,-,-,TRBJ2-1,TGTGCCAGCAGTTTATCGCCCGGGTTCGGCTACAATGAGCAGTTCTTC,CASSLSPGFGYNEQFF
TRBV30,-,TRBD1,TRBJ1-1,TGTGCCTGGAGTAACGCAGGGGGGAGCACTGAAGCTTTCTTT,CAWSNAGGSTEAFF
TRBV30,-,TRBD1,TRBJ2-7,TGTGCCTGGAGTAACTCCGGGACAGGGACCTACGAGCAGTACTTC,CAWSNSGTGTYEQYF
TRBV5-1,-,TRBD1,TRBJ2-4,TGCGCCAGCAGCATAGACAGGGGGACAAACATTCAGTACTTC,CASSIDRGTNIQYF
TRBV7-3,-,TRBD2,TRBJ2-3,TGTGCCAGCAGCCCCGGACTAGCAGCCGATACGCAGTATTTT,CASSPGLAADTQYF
TRBV4-2,-,-,TRBJ2-1,TGTGCCAGCAGCCAAGATAGAGCTCAGGTGCTCTTC,CASSQDRAQVLF
TRBV24-1,-,TRBD2,TRBJ2-2,TGTGCCACCAGTGAGTGGACTAGCGGATCGAACACCGGGGAGCTGTTTTTT,CATSEWTSGSNTGELFF
TRBV25-1,-,-,TRBJ1-2,TGTGCCAGCAGCGGTTCATCGTATGGCTACACCTTC,CASSGSSYGYTF
TRBV5-8,-,TRBD2,TRBJ2-3,TGTGCCAGCAGCCTCCGACTAGCGGTGAGCACAGATACGCAGTATTTT,CASSLRLAVSTDTQYF
TRBV6-5,-,-,TRBJ1-1,TGTGCCAGCAGTTACTCGCCCACCCCAGGAACTGAAGCTTTCTTT,CASSYSPTPGTEAFF